Following are 16 T cell receptor beta chains from one sample sequenced in a study of blood T cell repertoires in COVID-19. Using immunoSEQ multiplex PCR, the repertoire was profiled, and TCRdb retains in-frame clones only, with some absent. Counted here are about 73,000 clones, around 77% occurring once; the ten biggest clones make up 2% to 2.5%. The sequenced sample consisted of peripheral blood. Every receptor here comes from a man between 65 and 79 years old with COVID-19, enrolled during active disease.

This chain links TRBV2 with TRBJ2-5; TRBD2 aligns across 7 bases. Germline V gives CDR1 SNHLY, CDR2 FYNNEI. This CDR3 comprises 13 residues. The junction had 8 bases not matched to a gene; V was cut back by 8 bases and J by 5 bases. In DNA form, the CDR3 reads TGTGCCAGCGGAGGACGGGGAGGGGAGACCCAGTACTTC. Encoded protein: CASGGRGGETQYF. The full variable domain, in which reference TRBV2 and TRBJ2-5 provide the parts outside the CDR3, is EPEVTQTPSHQVTQMGQEVILRCVPISNHLYFYWYRQILGQKVEFLVSFYNNEISEKSEIFDDQFSVERPDGSNFTLKIRSTKLEDSAMYFCASGGRGGETQYFGPGTRLLVL.

V and J are TRBV6-5 and TRBJ1-5; perhaps TRBD1 as D (6 bases). The CDR3 is 13 amino acids. V was pared by 5 bases and J by 7 bases, with 12 bases between. Germline V gene sequence: CDR1 MNHEY, CDR2 SVGAGI. This CDR3 reads CASSLQGTQPQHF. The DNA for the CDR3 is TGTGCCAGCAGTCTACAGGGTACCCAGCCCCAGCATTTT.

The V and J genes are TRBV6-2 or TRBV6-3 and TRBJ1-6; no reliable D call. Germline CDR1 and CDR2: MNHEY and SVGEGT. Trimming left V 0 bases short and J 0 bases short, with 15 bases between. CDR3 length: 19 residues. CDR3 region: CASSYSGDQRSSYNSPLHF. The CDR3 bases are TGTGCCAGCAGTTACTCGGGAGACCAGAGGAGCTCCTATAATTCACCCCTCCACTTT.

This chain links TRBV5-5 with TRBJ2-7; TRBD2 agrees at 8 bases. V lost 0 bases, J lost 4 bases, and 3 bases stayed unmatched. This CDR3 has 14 amino acids. The germline V gene encodes CDR1 SGHKS and CDR2 YYEKEE (reference sequence). DNA for the CDR3: TGTGCCAGCAGCTTGGTAGCGGGATCTTACGAGCAGTACTTC. Amino acid sequence: CASSLVAGSYEQYF.

J is TRBJ2-1 and V is TRBV14, with D possibly TRBD1 on 7 matching bases. The CDR3 is 12 amino acids. CDR1 and CDR2 from the germline V gene are SGHDN and FVKESK. V was shortened by 3 bases and J by 15 bases, with 15 bases between the two germline ends. CDR3 bases: TGTGCCAGCAGCCACTGGGGGGACAGAGTGTTCTTC. As protein: CASSHWGDRVFF.

The rearrangement joins TRBV28 to TRBJ1-1, with D possibly being TRBD1 (5 bases). The CDR3 has 15 amino acids. V lost 5 bases and J lost 4, with 17 bases in between. CDR1 MDHEN and CDR2 SYDVKM come from the germline V gene. CDR3 sequence reads: CASSPSLGLGTEAFF. As DNA, the CDR3 is TGTGCCAGCAGTCCTTCATTGGGACTGGGCACTGAAGCTTTCTTT.

This clone was detected once. The chain couples TRBV7-8 to TRBJ1-1, with D possibly TRBD1 on 6 matching bases. The germline V and J ends were trimmed by 3 bases and 8 bases, with 13 bases remaining between them. The germline CDR1 and CDR2 sequences are SGHVS and FQNEAQ. The CDR3 is 13 residues long. Here the CDR3 reads CASSLGAPSEAFF. The CDR3 DNA follows: TGTGCCAGCAGCTTGGGGGCCCCCTCGGAAGCTTTCTTT. Looking up the rest from reference TRBV7-8 and TRBJ1-1 gives the full variable domain: GAGVSQSPRYKVAKRGQDVALRCDPISGHVSLFWYQQALGQGPEFLTYFQNEAQLDKSGLPSDRFFAERPEGSVSTLKIQRTQQEDSAVYLCASSLGAPSEAFFGQGTRLTVV.

This chain links TRBV9 with TRBJ2-3; 8 bases match TRBD2. This CDR3 is 17 amino acids long. J lost 4 bases, V lost 3 bases, and 13 bases had no gene match. CDR1 is SGDLS, CDR2 YYNGEE, per germline. The CDR3 sequence is CASSAPIGREDADTQYF. The CDR3 nucleotides read TGTGCCAGCAGCGCCCCCATTGGGCGGGAGGACGCAGATACGCAGTATTTT.

The gene calls are TRBV9 and TRBJ2-1, with D possibly TRBD2 on 5 matching bases. From germline, CDR1 is SGDLS and CDR2 YYNGEE. Trimming pared 0 bases from V and 4 bases from J, leaving 17 bases between. The CDR3 runs 17 residues. The CDR3 sequence is CASSVDPSGKSYNEQFF. CDR3 nucleotide sequence: TGTGCCAGCAGCGTAGACCCCTCGGGGAAAAGTTACAATGAGCAGTTCTTC. Using reference TRBV9 and TRBJ2-1 for the parts outside the CDR3, the full variable domain is DSGVTQTPKHLITATGQRVTLRCSPRSGDLSVYWYQQSLDQGLQFLIQYYNGEERAKGNILERFSAQQFPDLHSELNLSSLELGDSALYFCASSVDPSGKSYNEQFFGPGTRLTVL.

V gene TRBV19 combines with J gene TRBJ2-4; TRBD1 is a possible D gene (6 bases). The V end lost 5 bases, the J end lost 1 base, and 9 bases lay between the germline ends. The CDR3 runs 14 residues. Germline V lookup: CDR1 LNHDA, CDR2 SQIVND (reference sequence). Here the CDR3 reads CASSDGQAKNIQYF. The CDR3 region has the DNA TGTGCCAGTAGTGACGGACAGGCCAAAAACATTCAGTACTTC.

V is TRBV28 and J is TRBJ2-6; D is perhaps TRBD1 (5 bases). Per the germline V gene, CDR1 is MDHEN and CDR2 is SYDVKM. Trimming removed 3 bases at V and 2 bases at J, with 8 bases between. The CDR3 is 15 residues long. In DNA form, the CDR3 reads TGTGCCAGCAGTTTTTTAGGGGCTGGGGCCAACGTCCTGACTTTC. It translates to CASSFLGAGANVLTF.

The chain combines TRBV7-2 with TRBJ1-3; D remains ambiguous. V lost 5 bases and J lost 1, with 15 bases in between. CDR1 is SGHTA, CDR2 FQGNSA, per germline. CDR3 length: 16 residues. The CDR3 region is CASSPRGASSGNTIYF. The CDR3 DNA reads TGTGCCAGCAGCCCCCGGGGAGCCAGTTCTGGAAACACCATATATTTT.

This clone was seen a handful of times. The chain links TRBV9 to TRBJ2-7; 9 bases map to TRBD1. The CDR3 is 16 residues long. Per the germline V gene, CDR1 is SGDLS and CDR2 is YYNGEE. The V gene end was trimmed by 0 bases and the J gene end by 4 bases; junction bases not matched to a gene: 8. The CDR3 nucleotides are TGTGCCAGCAGCGTAGGAGTGGGACAGGGCCTATACGAGCAGTACTTC. It is translated as CASSVGVGQGLYEQYF. The full variable domain, in which reference TRBV9 and TRBJ2-7 provide the parts outside the CDR3, is DSGVTQTPKHLITATGQRVTLRCSPRSGDLSVYWYQQSLDQGLQFLIQYYNGEERAKGNILERFSAQQFPDLHSELNLSSLELGDSALYFCASSVGVGQGLYEQYFGPGTRLTVT.

V is TRBV10-3 and J is TRBJ2-7, with 8 bases fitting TRBD1. CDR1 ENHRY and CDR2 SYGVKD come from the germline V gene. CDR3 size: 14 residues. The trim removed 8 bases at V and 2 bases at J, leaving 8 bases unmatched. CDR3 sequence: CAIRDRLSPYEQYF. As DNA, the CDR3 is TGTGCCATCCGGGACAGGCTTTCCCCCTACGAGCAGTACTTC.

There are a few counts of this clone. The CDR3 nucleotides read TGTGCCAGCAGTTACCTAGTCGCCCAGTACTTC. It is translated as CASSYLVAQYF. This sequence joins TRBV6-2 or TRBV6-3 and TRBJ2-5; D is undetermined. CDR1 and CDR2 from the germline V gene are MNHEY and SVGEGT. The CDR3 is made up of 11 amino acids. Trimming removed 2 bases at V and 9 bases at J, with 7 bases between.

This clone was recorded once. The chain employs TRBV18 and TRBJ2-5; possibly TRBD2 for D (5 bases). The germline CDR1 and CDR2 sequences are KGHSH and LQKENI. The ends were cut back, 0 bases at V and 0 bases at J, with 11 bases in the middle. The CDR3 contains 16 residues. In DNA form, the CDR3 reads TGTGCCAGCTCACCACCGTCGCTAGCCAACCAAGAGACCCAGTACTTC. Translation: CASSPPSLANQETQYF.